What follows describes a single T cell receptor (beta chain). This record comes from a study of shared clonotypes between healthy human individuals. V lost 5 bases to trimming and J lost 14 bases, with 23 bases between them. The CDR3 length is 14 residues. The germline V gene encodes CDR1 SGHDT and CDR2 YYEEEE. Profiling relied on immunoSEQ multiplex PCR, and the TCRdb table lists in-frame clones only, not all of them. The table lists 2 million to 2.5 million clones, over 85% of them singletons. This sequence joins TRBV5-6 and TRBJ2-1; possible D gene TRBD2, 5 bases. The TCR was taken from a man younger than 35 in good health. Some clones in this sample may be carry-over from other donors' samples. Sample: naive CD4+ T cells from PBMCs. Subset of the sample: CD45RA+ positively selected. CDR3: CASSRGSQPRSEFF. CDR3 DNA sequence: TGTGCCAGCAGTCGAGGGTCCCAGCCCCGTAGTGAGTTCTTC.